The rows below give T cell receptor beta chains drawn from one sample of a study of cytomegalovirus exposure and HLA in healthy donors. Libraries were prepared by immunoSEQ multiplex PCR; TCRdb keeps only in-frame clonotypes and omits some of them. The sample contains 35,000 to 55,000 clones, 60% to 70% of which appear only once. The sequenced sample consisted of PBMCs. The receptors were gathered from a man aged 60-69 years in good health and CMV-seropositive. The CDR3 runs from the conserved cysteine through the conserved F or W. D genes are given only for firm matches. Clone size is given for some rows only: seen once, a few or many times, or a class if the clone is expanded.

TRBV29-1	TRBJ2-1	TRBD2	NA	TGCAGCGTTGATTTAAGGGGCCCGGGACTAGCCGGCAATGAGCAGTTCTTC	CSVDLRGPGLAGNEQFF
TRBV30	TRBJ2-3	TRBD2	NA	TGTGCCTGGACGCCCCCCGGTCTAGCGGGATTTGCAGATACGCAGTATTTT	CAWTPPGLAGFADTQYF
TRBV7-3	TRBJ2-3	NA	few	TGTGCCAGCAGCTTAAGCGGGACTCCCCCAGATACGCAGTATTTT	CASSLSGTPPDTQYF
TRBV19	TRBJ2-2	NA	NA	TGTGCCAGTCGAGGGGCCCAGCAGGGGGTGGGTGGCGGGGCCGGGGAGCTGTTTTTT	CASRGAQQGVGGGAGELFF
TRBV19	TRBJ2-1	NA	NA	TGTGCCAGTAGTATAGAAAGGAGGGCCTTCTTCAATGAGCAGTTCTTC	CASSIERRAFFNEQFF
TRBV5-1	TRBJ2-7	NA	NA	TGCGCCAGCAGCTTTACCGACAGCTTCTCCTACGAGCAGTACTTC	CASSFTDSFSYEQYF
TRBV28	TRBJ1-2	TRBD1	few	TGTGCCAGCAGTGTCACAGGGGTCCCCTATGGCTACACCTTC	CASSVTGVPYGYTF
TRBV4-1	TRBJ2-7	NA	NA	TGCGCCAGCAGCCAAGGAACCGGGACTCCACCATACGAGCAGTACTTC	CASSQGTGTPPYEQYF
TRBV15	TRBJ1-1	TRBD1	once	TGTGCCACCAGCAGAACAGACAGGGCCACTGAAGCTTTCTTT	CATSRTDRATEAFF
TRBV25-1	TRBJ2-1	NA	NA	TGTGCCAGCGCACTCCTCAATGAGCAGTTCTTC	CASALLNEQFF
TRBV5-1	TRBJ2-5	TRBD2	NA	TGCGCCAGCAGCTTGGTCGCGGGGACTAGTGTAGGAGAGACCCAGTACTTC	CASSLVAGTSVGETQYF
TRBV4-1	TRBJ2-1	TRBD2	NA	TGCGCCAGCAGCCAAGTAGGGACTAGCGGGAGAGATGAGCAGTTCTTC	CASSQVGTSGRDEQFF
TRBV27	TRBJ2-6	TRBD1	NA	TGTGCCAGCAGTCGTCTTTTCCAGGGGGTTGGGGCCAACGTCCTGACTTTC	CASSRLFQGVGANVLTF
TRBV2	TRBJ2-1	TRBD1	NA	TGTGCCAGCGCCGGGACAGGGGACAATGAGCAGTTCTTC	CASAGTGDNEQFF
TRBV11-2	TRBJ2-5	TRBD2	NA	TGTGCCAGCAGCTTCGCTAGCGGAGAAACCCAGTACTTC	CASSFASGETQYF
TRBV19	TRBJ2-7	TRBD2	once	TGTGCCAGTAGTAGCGGGGGAAAATACGAGCAGTACTTC	CASSSGGKYEQYF
TRBV11-2	TRBJ2-7	TRBD2	few	TGTGCCAGCAGCTTAAAGCCTAGCGGGAGCCACGAGCAGTACTTC	CASSLKPSGSHEQYF
TRBV6-4	TRBJ1-1	NA	NA	TGTGCCAGCAGTGACTCGAACAGGGCCACTGAAGCTTTCTTT	CASSDSNRATEAFF